The 10 T cell receptor beta chains given below trace back to one sample, sequenced in a study of CD8+ T cells in alopecia areata. Sequencing used cDNA as its template, made by extracting RNA and reverse transcribing it. Profiled with immunoSEQ multiplex PCR; TCRdb holds only in-frame clones, not every one. The table includes a few hundred thousand clones, roughly two fifths detected once. Treatment of the sample: oral pan-JAK inhibitor, 5-10 mg twice daily. This specimen was CD4+ T cells sorted from blood, taken at approximately week 31, from a patient treated with tofacitinib. The origin of the receptors is a human donor with alopecia areata.

This clone was detected once. The chain couples TRBV7-9 to TRBJ1-1; D gene ambiguous. The CDR3 is 8 amino acids. The ends were cut back, 7 bases at V and 11 bases at J, with 5 bases in the middle. Germline CDR1 SEHNR, CDR2 FQNEAQ (reference sequence). This CDR3 reads CASIGAFF. CDR3 DNA sequence: TGTGCCAGCATCGGGGCTTTCTTT.

The chain couples TRBV15 to TRBJ2-3, with unresolved D. Germline V gene lookup returns CDR1 LNHNV and CDR2 YYDKDF (reference sequence). The germline V and J ends were trimmed by 7 bases and 2 bases, with 10 bases remaining between them. This CDR3 comprises 13 residues. Here the CDR3 DNA reads TGTGCCACCAAGGTTACGATCACAGATACGCAGTATTTT. Protein sequence: CATKVTITDTQYF.

The rearrangement uses TRBV7-3 and TRBJ2-4; D unresolved. Germline V lookup: CDR1 SGHTA, CDR2 FQGTGA. The CDR3 is 13 amino acids. Between the trimmed V and J ends, which lost 5 bases and 14 bases, there was a span of 19 bases. The chain's CDR3 is CASSPSDALVEYF. The CDR3 nucleotides are TGTGCCAGCAGCCCGAGTGATGCGCTAGTCGAGTACTTC.

This clone was observed once. The chain combines TRBV11-2 with TRBJ1-1; a weak D match, TRBD1 (5 bases). The CDR3 is 14 residues long. Trimming took off 5 bases at V and 1 base at J, with 11 bases between the two ends. Germline-derived CDR1 and CDR2 are SGHAT and FQNNGV. In nucleotides, the CDR3 is TGTGCCAGCAGCCGATCCCAGGGGAACACTGAAGCTTTCTTT. Amino acids: CASSRSQGNTEAFF.

This clone was seen a few times. The chain carries TRBV7-2 and TRBJ2-4, with a weak D call TRBD1 (6 bases). Germline V gene lookup returns CDR1 SGHTA and CDR2 FQGNSA. The CDR3 is 12 residues long. V lost 3 bases and J lost 15, with 15 bases in between. CDR3 region: CASSLYNGTPYF. The CDR3 DNA sequence: TGTGCCAGCAGCTTGTATAACGGGACACCGTACTTC.

This clone was observed a handful of times. This chain links TRBV6-5 with TRBJ2-5; TRBD1 might be the D (5 bases). Trimming pared 4 bases from V and 0 bases from J, leaving 12 bases between. CDR3 length equals 15 residues. The germline CDR1 and CDR2 sequences are MNHEY and SVGAGI. The CDR3 sequence is CASSSQGPYQETQYF. CDR3 nucleotides: TGTGCCAGCAGTTCCCAGGGCCCGTACCAAGAGACCCAGTACTTC.

The chain has TRBV4-2 and TRBJ2-3; TRBD2 matches 9 bases. This CDR3 comprises 18 residues. Germline V gene lookup returns CDR1 LGHNA and CDR2 YNFKEQ. V gave up 0 bases and J gave up 5 bases; unmatched junction bases: 12. The DNA of the CDR3 is TGTGCCAGCAGCCAAGACGCCGGATTAGCGGGAGAAGTAGATACGCAGTATTTT. Its translation is CASSQDAGLAGEVDTQYF.

This chain uses TRBV30 with TRBJ2-7; 11 bases match TRBD2. CDR3 length: 15 residues. Germline trimming cut 2 bases from V and 3 bases from J; bases unmatched to any gene: 6. CDR1 is GTSNPN and CDR2 is SVGIG in the germline V gene (reference sequence). CDR3: CAWSYGTSGLYEQYF. The CDR3 DNA reads as TGTGCCTGGAGTTACGGGACTAGCGGCCTCTACGAGCAGTACTTC.

In the case of this clone: A far more abundant clone sits one base away, making this likely a read error. The chain is built from TRBV5-6 and TRBJ2-1; no clear D gene. V gave up 0 bases and J gave up 0 bases, with 4 bases separating them. CDR3 length: 14 residues. Germline loops: CDR1 SGHDT, CDR2 YYEEEE. The CDR3: CASSLDFSYNEQFF. The CDR3 bases are TGTGCCAGCAGCTTGGACTTCTCCTACAATGAGCAGTTCTTC.

This clone came up a few times. This chain uses TRBV18 with TRBJ1-6; D may be TRBD1 (5 bases). From germline, CDR1 is KGHSH and CDR2 LQKENI. The CDR3 extends over 14 amino acids. Deletions cut 3 bases from V and 11 bases from J, with 14 bases between. The CDR3 nucleotides are TGTGCCAGCTCACCGACAGTCGCCAGGACACCCCTCCACTTT. Its translation: CASSPTVARTPLHF.